This TCR beta chain was sequenced in a study of blood T cell repertoires in COVID-19. Method: immunoSEQ multiplex PCR; TCRdb's copy keeps in-frame clones and lacks some. The table has 490,000 or so clones, roughly nine tenths seen once. The CDR3 runs to 16 residues. Trimming left V 4 bases short and J 1 base short, with 13 bases between. Germline CDR1 KGHDR, CDR2 SFDVKD. The sequenced material came from PBMCs or T cells enriched from blood (not recorded which). The gene calls are TRBV24-1 and TRBJ2-1; weak D call: TRBD2 (6 bases). The clonotype was recovered from a woman between 55 and 75 years old who had recovered from COVID-19. In DNA, the CDR3 is TGTGCCACCAGTGAACCCAATGGGAGGTCCTACAATGAGCAGTTCTTC. Its protein product is CATSEPNGRSYNEQFF.